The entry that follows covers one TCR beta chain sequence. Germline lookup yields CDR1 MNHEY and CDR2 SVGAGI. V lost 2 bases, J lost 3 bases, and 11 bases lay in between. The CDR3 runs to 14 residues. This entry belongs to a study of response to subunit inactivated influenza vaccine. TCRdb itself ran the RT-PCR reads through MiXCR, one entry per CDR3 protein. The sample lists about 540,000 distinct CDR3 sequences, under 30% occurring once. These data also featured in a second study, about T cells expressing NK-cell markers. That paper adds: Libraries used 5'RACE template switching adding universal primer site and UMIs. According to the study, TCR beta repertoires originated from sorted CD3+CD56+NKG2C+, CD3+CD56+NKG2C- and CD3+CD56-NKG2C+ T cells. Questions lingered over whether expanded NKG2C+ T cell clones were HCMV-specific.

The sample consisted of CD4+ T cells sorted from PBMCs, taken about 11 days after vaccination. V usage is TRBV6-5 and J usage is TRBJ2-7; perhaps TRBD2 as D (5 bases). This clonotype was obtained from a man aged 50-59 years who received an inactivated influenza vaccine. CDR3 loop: CASSYRRTSYEQYF. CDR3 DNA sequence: TGTGCCAGCAGTTACCGCCGTACTAGCTACGAGCAGTACTTC.